This record covers a single T cell receptor beta chain. Its antigen is currently unknown. This sample was included in a study of beta chain features in type 1 diabetes. Study-wide points: There was a moderate but significant shortening of TCRB CDR3s in all four CD4+ subsets of Type 1 diabetes patients. A greater similarity of naive, central memory and Treg TCRB repertoires was seen among patients than among healthy donors.

Expressed TCRB transcripts were sequenced because the entire RNA isolate underwent reverse transcription. Naive, central memory and regulatory T cell samples produced a mean of roughly 3.8 million reads. This table comes from immunoSEQ multiplex PCR, and its TCRdb copy is limited to in-frame clones, with some not included. The sample has just over 600,000 clones, 15% to 18% seen once. The V gene lost 3 bases and the J gene lost 0 bases, with 6 bases spanning the gap. The CDR3 is made up of 15 amino acids. Germline CDR1 reads KGHSH; CDR2 reads LQKENI. Purity exceeding 95% was reached by all sorted populations.

Sequenced material: naive CD4+ T cells from blood. The chain employs TRBV18 and TRBJ2-6; D not resolved. The TCR comes from a man aged 18 to 30 in good health. The CDR3 bases are TGTGCCAGCTCACCCGGCCTCTCTGGGGCCAACGTCCTGACTTTC. Encoded protein: CASSPGLSGANVLTF.